Listed below are T cell receptor beta chains from one sample, sequenced in a study of T cell responses to AZD1222 COVID-19 vaccine. TCRdb keeps only in-frame clones here, not all; method: immunoSEQ multiplex PCR. Among 90,000 to 100,000 clones listed, 85% to 90% were seen once. Specimen: peripheral blood, collected on day 0 of AZD1222 vaccination. Receptor source: an adult in good health. CDR3s include the opening cysteine and the closing phenylalanine or tryptophan. Each record gives: CDR3 length, D gene, V gene, J gene, clone size, CDR3 protein, CDR3 DNA. D genes are given only for firm matches. Clone size is stated in some rows and not others, as once, few, many or a class when expanded.

>14|TRBD1|TRBV3-1/TRBV3-2|TRBJ1-2|.
CASRPGTGGWGYTF
TGTGCCAGCAGGCCCGGGACAGGGGGCTGGGGCTACACCTTC
>15|.|TRBV7-2|TRBJ1-1|.
CASSSQTGLNTEAFF
TGTGCCAGCAGCTCCCAAACAGGGCTGAACACTGAAGCTTTCTTT
>17|TRBD1|TRBV28|TRBJ1-2|.
CASSSPGQGDMGYGYTF
TGTGCCAGCAGTTCACCGGGACAGGGTGATATGGGGTATGGCTACACCTTC
>16|TRBD1|TRBV5-1|TRBJ2-2|.
CASSLLSGQTGAELFF
TGCGCCAGCAGCCTACTTTCGGGACAGACCGGAGCGGAGCTGTTTTTT
>12|TRBD1|TRBV10-3|TRBJ2-7|.
CATAGGSYEQYF
TGTGCCACTGCAGGGGGCTCCTACGAGCAGTACTTC
>14|TRBD1|TRBV6-5|TRBJ1-4|.
CASRAGTGPEKLFF
TGTGCCAGCAGGGCCGGGACAGGCCCAGAAAAACTGTTTTTT
>14|.|TRBV9|TRBJ1-2|.
CASSVGVTPDGYTF
TGTGCCAGCAGCGTAGGGGTGACGCCCGATGGCTACACCTTC
>14|TRBD1|TRBV28|TRBJ1-4|.
CASSRYRGGEKLFF
TGTGCCAGCAGTAGATACAGGGGTGGGGAAAAACTGTTTTTT
>16|TRBD2|TRBV5-5|TRBJ2-1|.
CASSFSSGGAVDEQFF
TGTGCCAGCAGCTTTTCCTCGGGGGGGGCCGTGGATGAGCAGTTCTTC
>14|.|TRBV28|TRBJ2-2|.
CASRVSGNTGELFF
TGTGCCAGCAGGGTTAGCGGGAACACCGGGGAGCTGTTTTTT
>15|.|TRBV28|TRBJ2-7|.
CASRSAGSERYEQYF
TGTGCCAGCAGATCAGCCGGCAGCGAGAGATACGAGCAGTACTTC
>16|TRBD2|TRBV6-2/TRBV6-3|TRBJ2-1|.
CASSYPGTSGHNEQFF
TGTGCCAGCAGTTACCCCGGGACTAGCGGGCACAATGAGCAGTTCTTC
>16|TRBD1|TRBV19|TRBJ1-1|once
CASRSLTGTANTEAFF
TGTGCCAGTAGATCCCTCACCGGGACAGCGAACACTGAAGCTTTCTTT
>12|.|TRBV29-1|TRBJ1-5|.
CSVGDTNQPQHF
TGCAGCGTTGGGGACACGAATCAGCCCCAGCATTTT
>11|.|TRBV20-1|TRBJ2-7|.
CSSSDYHEQYF
TGCAGTTCCAGCGACTACCACGAGCAGTACTTC
>14|.|TRBV5-4|TRBJ2-7|once
CASSRSGTVYEQYF
TGTGCCAGCAGCCGGTCCGGGACGGTATACGAGCAGTACTTC
>12|.|TRBV5-5|TRBJ2-5|.
CASSRALETQYF
TGTGCCAGCAGCCGCGCTCTAGAGACCCAGTACTTC
>16|TRBD2|TRBV9|TRBJ2-5|.
CASSAQTSGTLSAQYF
TGTGCCAGCAGCGCCCAGACTAGCGGGACGCTCTCGGCCCAGTACTTC
>16|.|TRBV9|TRBJ2-3|.
CASSAGGPGARYTQYF
TGTGCCAGCAGCGCCGGGGGGCCCGGGGCCAGGTATACGCAGTATTTT
>16|.|TRBV5-1|TRBJ2-7|.
CASTLNPSSVTYEQYF
TGCGCCAGCACCCTGAACCCCTCTAGCGTCACCTACGAGCAGTACTTC
>13|.|TRBV28|TRBJ1-2|few
CASSLPGNYGYTF
TGTGCCAGCAGTTTGCCCGGAAACTATGGCTACACCTTC
>14|.|TRBV6-5|TRBJ1-5|.
CASSYSRVGQPQHF
TGTGCCAGCAGTTACAGCAGGGTTGGTCAGCCCCAGCATTTT
>13|.|TRBV5-4|TRBJ2-3|.
CASSSGRADTQYF
TGTGCCAGCAGCTCGGGACGGGCAGATACGCAGTATTTT
>13|.|TRBV5-5|TRBJ1-2|.
CASSLGGGGGYTF
TGTGCCAGCAGCTTGGGTGGGGGAGGTGGCTACACCTTC
>19|TRBD2|TRBV10-1|TRBJ2-1|few
CASSELDRQTGGPGNEQFF
TGCGCCAGCAGTGAGCTCGACCGGCAGACGGGGGGGCCGGGGAATGAGCAGTTCTTC
>15|.|TRBV7-2|TRBJ2-2|.
CASNRGQGGTGELFF
TGTGCCAGTAACCGGGGGCAGGGAGGCACCGGGGAGCTGTTTTTT